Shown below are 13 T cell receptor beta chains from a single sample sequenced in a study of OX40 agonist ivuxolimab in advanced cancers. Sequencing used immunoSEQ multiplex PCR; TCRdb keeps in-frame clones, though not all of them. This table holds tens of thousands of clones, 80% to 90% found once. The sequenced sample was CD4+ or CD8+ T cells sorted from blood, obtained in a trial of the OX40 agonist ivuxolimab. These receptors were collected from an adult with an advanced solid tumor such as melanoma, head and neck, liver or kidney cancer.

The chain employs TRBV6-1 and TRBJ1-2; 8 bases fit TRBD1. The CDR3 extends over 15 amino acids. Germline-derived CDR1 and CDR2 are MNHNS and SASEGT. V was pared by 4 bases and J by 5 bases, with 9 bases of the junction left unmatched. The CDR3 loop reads CASSGGQGGLYGYTF. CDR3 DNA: TGTGCCAGCAGTGGAGGACAGGGCGGCCTATATGGCTACACCTTC.

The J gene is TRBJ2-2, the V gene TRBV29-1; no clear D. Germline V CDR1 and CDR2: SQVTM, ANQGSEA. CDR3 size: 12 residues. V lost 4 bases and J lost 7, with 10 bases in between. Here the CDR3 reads CSVGQSIGELFF. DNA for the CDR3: TGCAGCGTTGGTCAGAGCATCGGGGAGCTGTTTTTT.

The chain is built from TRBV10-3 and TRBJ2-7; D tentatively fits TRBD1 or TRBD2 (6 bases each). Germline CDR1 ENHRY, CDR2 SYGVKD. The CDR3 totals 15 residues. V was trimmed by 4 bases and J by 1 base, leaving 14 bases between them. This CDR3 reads CAISGGAGKSYEQYF. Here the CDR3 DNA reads TGTGCCATCAGTGGGGGGGCAGGGAAGTCCTACGAGCAGTACTTC.

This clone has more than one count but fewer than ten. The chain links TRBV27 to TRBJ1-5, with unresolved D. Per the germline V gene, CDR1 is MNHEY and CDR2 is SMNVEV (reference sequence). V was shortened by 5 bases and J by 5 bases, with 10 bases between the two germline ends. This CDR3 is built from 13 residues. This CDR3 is CASSPRTDQPQHF. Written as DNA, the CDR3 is TGTGCCAGCAGTCCCAGAACCGATCAGCCCCAGCATTTT.

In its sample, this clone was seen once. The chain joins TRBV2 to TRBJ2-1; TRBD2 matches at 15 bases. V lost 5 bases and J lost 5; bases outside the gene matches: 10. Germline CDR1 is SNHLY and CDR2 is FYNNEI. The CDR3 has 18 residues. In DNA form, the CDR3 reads TGTGCCAGCAGTTATTCGGGACTAGCGGGGGGCACACACAATGAGCAGTTCTTC. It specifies CASSYSGLAGGTHNEQFF. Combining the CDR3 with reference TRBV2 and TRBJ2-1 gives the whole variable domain EPEVTQTPSHQVTQMGQEVILRCVPISNHLYFYWYRQILGQKVEFLVSFYNNEISEKSEIFDDQFSVERPDGSNFTLKIRSTKLEDSAMYFCASSYSGLAGGTHNEQFFGPGTRLTVL.

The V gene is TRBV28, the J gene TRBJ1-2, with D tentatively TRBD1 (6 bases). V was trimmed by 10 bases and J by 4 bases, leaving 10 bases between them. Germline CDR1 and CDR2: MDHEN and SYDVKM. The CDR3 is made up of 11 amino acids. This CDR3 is CATSGAYGYTF. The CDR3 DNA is TGTGCCACCTCAGGGGCCTATGGCTACACCTTC.

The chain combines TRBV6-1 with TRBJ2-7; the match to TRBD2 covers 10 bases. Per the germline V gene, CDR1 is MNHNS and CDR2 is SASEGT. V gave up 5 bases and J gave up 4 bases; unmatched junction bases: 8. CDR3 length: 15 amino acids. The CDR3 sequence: CASSPLAGVSYEQYF. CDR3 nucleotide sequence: TGTGCCAGCAGTCCCCTAGCGGGAGTGAGTTACGAGCAGTACTTC.

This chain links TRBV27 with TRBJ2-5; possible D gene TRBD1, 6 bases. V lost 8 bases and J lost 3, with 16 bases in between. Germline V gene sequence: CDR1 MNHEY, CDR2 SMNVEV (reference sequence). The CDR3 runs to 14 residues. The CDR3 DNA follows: TGTGCCAGCGGCGTCCACAGGGAAAAAGAGACCCAGTACTTC. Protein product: CASGVHREKETQYF.

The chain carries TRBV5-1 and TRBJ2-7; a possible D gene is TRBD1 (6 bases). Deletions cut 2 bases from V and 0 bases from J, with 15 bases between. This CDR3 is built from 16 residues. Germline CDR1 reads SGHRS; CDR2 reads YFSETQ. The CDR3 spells CASSLGQPFSSYEQYF. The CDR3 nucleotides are TGCGCCAGCAGCTTAGGACAGCCTTTTTCCTCCTACGAGCAGTACTTC.

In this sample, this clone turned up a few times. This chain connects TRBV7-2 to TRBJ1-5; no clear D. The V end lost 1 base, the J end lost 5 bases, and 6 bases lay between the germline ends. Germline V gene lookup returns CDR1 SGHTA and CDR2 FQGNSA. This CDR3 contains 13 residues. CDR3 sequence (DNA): TGTGCCAGCAGCTTAGAGATAGATCAGCCCCAGCATTTT. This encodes CASSLEIDQPQHF.

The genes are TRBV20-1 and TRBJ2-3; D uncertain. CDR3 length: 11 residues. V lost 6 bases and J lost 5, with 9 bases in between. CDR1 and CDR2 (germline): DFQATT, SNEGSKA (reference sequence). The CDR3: CSAIPQDTQYF. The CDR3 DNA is TGCAGTGCCATTCCTCAAGATACGCAGTATTTT.

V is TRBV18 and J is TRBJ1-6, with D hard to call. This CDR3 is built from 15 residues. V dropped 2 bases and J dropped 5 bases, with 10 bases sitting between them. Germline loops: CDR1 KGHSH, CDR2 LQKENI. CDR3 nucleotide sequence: TGTGCCAGCTCACCAATCCAGGCTGATAATTCACCCCTCCACTTT. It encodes CASSPIQADNSPLHF.

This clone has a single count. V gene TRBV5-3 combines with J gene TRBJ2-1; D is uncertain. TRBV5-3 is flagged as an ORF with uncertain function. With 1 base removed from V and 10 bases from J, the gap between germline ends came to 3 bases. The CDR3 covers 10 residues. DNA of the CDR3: TGTGCCAGAAGCTTGCGAGAGCAGTTCTTC. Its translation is CARSLREQFF.